The TCR beta chain under discussion was sequenced for a study of blood T cell repertoires in COVID-19. Overall study context: Acute-phase and convalescent COVID-19 samples originated in the United States, Italy and Spain.

With respect to this clone: One end of the junction fails to match germline, which may point to a read error.

Germline CDR1 reads MNHEY; CDR2 reads SVGAGI. This CDR3 is built from 15 residues. Authors' processing steps: Amplification of reference gene primers was used by the study to estimate nucleated cell counts. The method was immunoSEQ multiplex PCR; TCRdb's version includes in-frame clones alone and lacks a portion of them. The V and J calls and clone size come from that table; D and trimming were worked out from the DNA. Of 60,000 to 90,000 clones listed, approximately 79% are singletons. This clonotype was obtained from a human donor with acute or convalescent COVID-19. The donor label of this sample is uncertain. The chain is built from TRBV6-5 and TRBJ1-5; a possible D gene is TRBD1 (5 bases). Sequences were obtained from peripheral blood. As DNA, the CDR3 is TGTGCCAGCAGTAACTCCGACAGTAGCAATCAGCCCCAGCATTTT. It yields the protein CASSNSDSSNQPQHF.